Listed below are T cell receptor beta chains from one sample, sequenced in a study of CD8 T cells in Susac syndrome. Each CDR3 protein is one row after TCRdb ran MiXCR on the immunoSEQ multiplex PCR reads. The sample contains 180,000 or so distinct CDR3 sequences, more than 90% of which appear only once. The sequenced sample consisted of CD4+ T cells from PBMCs. The receptors originated from a human donor with multiple sclerosis. Both conserved end residues are part of each CDR3. A D gene is named only where the DNA matches it firmly. Clone size is shown for a subset of rows, as once, few, many or a class of expanded clone.

>TRBJ2-1|-|TRBV16|-
CASSQSPYNEQFF
TGTGCCAGCAGCCAGTCCCCCTACAATGAGCAGTTCTTC
>TRBJ2-4|few|TRBV7-6|-
CASSLGNIQYF
TGTGCCAGCAGCTTAGGAAACATTCAGTACTTC
>TRBJ2-7|once|TRBV13|TRBD1
CASSFLQGSGGYEQYF
TGTGCCAGCAGCTTCTTACAGGGGTCCGGCGGTTACGAGCAGTACTTC
>TRBJ2-7|once|TRBV5-4|-
CASSLELYEQYF
TGTGCCAGCAGCTTGGAACTGTACGAGCAGTACTTC
>TRBJ1-3|-|TRBV30|-
CACGQGLTGNTIYF
TGTGCCTGCGGGCAGGGACTCACTGGAAACACCATATATTTT
>TRBJ1-2|-|TRBV29-1|-
CSVGIGSNYGYTF
TGCAGCGTTGGTATAGGATCCAACTATGGCTACACCTTC
>TRBJ2-6|once|TRBV9|TRBD1
CASRDRIGSGANVLTF
TGTGCCAGCAGGGACAGGATTGGCTCTGGGGCCAACGTCCTGACTTTC
>TRBJ2-5|-|TRBV20-1|-
CSARNPRRDGRGSETQYF
TGCAGTGCTAGGAACCCAAGACGCGATGGGAGAGGCAGTGAGACCCAGTACTTC
>TRBJ2-7|-|TRBV15|TRBD1
CATSSKMGQRYEQYF
TGTGCCACCAGCAGTAAAATGGGACAGCGCTACGAGCAGTACTTC
>TRBJ2-1|-|TRBV3-1|TRBD2
CASSPPGLAVTNEQFF
TGTGCCAGCAGCCCCCCGGGACTAGCGGTTACTAATGAGCAGTTCTTC
>TRBJ2-7|-|TRBV20-1|TRBD1
CSARDFGTGTHEQYF
TGCAGTGCTAGAGATTTTGGGACAGGGACCCACGAGCAGTACTTC
>TRBJ1-5|-|TRBV20-1|-
CSARQDSNNQPQHF
TGCAGTGCTAGACAAGACAGCAACAATCAGCCCCAGCATTTT
>TRBJ2-6|-|TRBV2|TRBD1
CASSRDRVSGANVLTF
TGTGCCAGCAGCCGGGACAGGGTCTCTGGGGCCAACGTCCTGACTTTC
>TRBJ2-3|-|TRBV30|-
CAWSVPNTQYF
TGTGCCTGGAGTGTACCTAATACGCAGTATTTT
>TRBJ1-1|-|TRBV9|-
CASSEGRMNTEAFF
TGTGCCAGCAGCGAGGGACGGATGAACACTGAAGCTTTCTTT
>TRBJ2-7|once|TRBV13|-
CASRRSGQTYEQYF
TGTGCCAGCCGACGAAGCGGCCAAACCTACGAGCAGTACTTC
>TRBJ1-6|-|TRBV30|-
CAWSRNSPLHF
TGTGCCTGGAGTAGGAACTCACCCCTCCACTTT
>TRBJ2-1|-|TRBV28|-
CASNTGPVQEFF
TGTGCCAGCAACACCGGGCCGGTCCAGGAGTTCTTC
>TRBJ1-5|-|TRBV9|-
CASSVDARSFDQPQHF
TGTGCCAGCAGCGTAGACGCGCGGAGCTTCGATCAGCCCCAGCATTTT
>TRBJ2-3|-|TRBV27|-
CASSLSTGLADTQYF
TGTGCCAGCAGTTTATCCACAGGTCTGGCAGATACGCAGTATTTT
>TRBJ2-7|-|TRBV5-6|-
CASSFRGPYEQYF
TGTGCCAGCAGCTTCCGGGGGCCCTACGAGCAGTACTTC
>TRBJ2-1|once|TRBV2|TRBD2
CASSEEIGGGGFF
TGTGCCAGCAGTGAAGAGATTGGCGGGGGAGGGTTCTTC
>TRBJ1-1|-|TRBV6-5|-
CASSYGGPPGDTEAFF
TGTGCCAGCAGTTACGGGGGTCCCCCGGGGGACACTGAAGCTTTCTTT
>TRBJ2-7|-|TRBV7-9|-
CASSLGSSGGDEQYF
TGTGCCAGCAGCTTAGGATCGTCAGGAGGCGACGAGCAGTACTTC
>TRBJ1-4|-|TRBV15|TRBD1
CATSRELTGTGNEKLFF
TGTGCCACCAGCAGAGAACTCACCGGGACAGGGAATGAAAAACTGTTTTTT
>TRBJ2-1|once|TRBV7-9|TRBD2
CASQGLAGEGYNEQFF
TGTGCCAGTCAGGGACTAGCGGGAGAAGGCTACAATGAGCAGTTCTTC
>TRBJ2-6|-|TRBV29-1|-
CSVTGVGGANVLTF
TGCAGCGTCACAGGGGTGGGGGGTGCGAACGTCCTGACTTTC
>TRBJ2-3|-|TRBV6-5|-
CASSYGGRATTDTQYF
TGTGCCAGCAGTTACGGTGGCAGGGCAACCACAGATACGCAGTATTTT
>TRBJ2-3|-|TRBV6-2/TRBV6-3|-
CASSYGPWTDTQYF
TGTGCCAGCAGTTACGGGCCCTGGACAGATACGCAGTATTTT
>TRBJ1-1|-|TRBV9|-
CASSVRQGTEAFF
TGTGCCAGCAGCGTACGGCAGGGAACTGAAGCTTTCTTT
>TRBJ2-7|-|TRBV29-1|TRBD1
CSVASGQGASEQYF
TGCAGCGTCGCCTCAGGACAGGGGGCGAGTGAGCAGTACTTC
>TRBJ1-1|-|TRBV5-4|-
CASSLTGIDTEAFF
TGTGCCAGCAGCTTGACGGGAATAGACACTGAAGCTTTCTTT
>TRBJ2-7|-|TRBV27|-
CASSFPPYYEQYF
TGTGCCAGCAGTTTCCCACCGTACTACGAGCAGTACTTC
>TRBJ1-6|-|TRBV27|-
CASRALPLHF
TGTGCCAGCAGGGCCCTCCCCCTCCACTTT
>TRBJ2-3|-|TRBV29-1|-
CSARRTGDTQYF
TGCAGCGCCAGACGCACCGGAGATACGCAGTATTTT
>TRBJ1-6|-|TRBV7-9|-
CASSLGDDSPLHF
TGTGCCAGCAGCTTAGGCGACGATTCACCCCTCCACTTT
>TRBJ2-3|-|TRBV19|-
CASSIQGLSVDTQYF
TGTGCCAGTAGTATACAGGGACTGTCGGTGGATACGCAGTATTTT
>TRBJ1-4|-|TRBV6-5|TRBD1
CASSRDSPTLKLFF
TGTGCCAGCAGTCGGGACAGTCCTACCCTTAAACTGTTTTTT
>TRBJ2-5|-|TRBV20-1|-
CSAPDPGAQETQYF
TGCAGTGCTCCTGACCCGGGAGCTCAAGAGACCCAGTACTTC
>TRBJ1-2|-|TRBV28|-
CASSLSLSGTLGYTF
TGTGCCAGCAGTTTATCCTTATCAGGGACGTTAGGCTACACCTTC
>TRBJ2-1|-|TRBV29-1|-
CSVGRQPRNNEQFF
TGCAGCGTGGGCCGACAGCCACGCAACAATGAGCAGTTCTTC
>TRBJ2-4|-|TRBV27|TRBD1
CAPRRDRGRPLGGALAKNIQYF
TGTGCCCCGCGCCGGGACAGGGGGCGACCGCTCGGCGGGGCCCTAGCCAAAAACATTCAGTACTTC
>TRBJ2-1|-|TRBV7-9|TRBD2
CAATPAGASYNEQFF
TGTGCCGCAACTCCCGCGGGAGCCTCCTACAATGAGCAGTTCTTC
>TRBJ2-7|-|TRBV6-5|TRBD1
CASSYPGQGGEQYF
TGTGCCAGCAGTTACCCGGGACAGGGAGGCGAGCAGTACTTC
>TRBJ2-5|-|TRBV12-3/TRBV12-4|-
CASTLGQETQYF
TGTGCCAGCACTCTAGGCCAAGAGACCCAGTACTTC
>TRBJ1-3|-|TRBV27|-
CASSLGRDGNTIYF
TGTGCCAGCAGTTTAGGAAGGGACGGAAACACCATATATTTT
>TRBJ2-4|-|TRBV12-5|-
CASGFGDRNIQYF
TGTGCTAGTGGTTTTGGAGACAGAAACATTCAGTACTTC
>TRBJ1-5|-|TRBV11-2|-
CASSLNGQPNQPQHF
TGTGCCAGCAGCCTAAACGGGCAGCCAAATCAGCCCCAGCATTTT
>TRBJ1-4|-|TRBV3-1|-
CASSQDRVGDETF
TGTGCCAGCAGCCAAGATCGGGTTGGGGATGAGACATTT
>TRBJ2-5|-|TRBV11-2|TRBD2
CASSRLLAEQETQYF
TGTGCCAGCAGCCGCCTACTAGCGGAACAAGAGACCCAGTACTTC
>TRBJ2-3|-|TRBV29-1|TRBD2
CSVYSGKGDTQYF
TGCAGCGTTTATAGCGGGAAAGGGGATACGCAGTATTTT
>TRBJ2-5|-|TRBV20-1|TRBD2
CSAASGGVETQYF
TGCAGTGCTGCTAGCGGGGGGGTGGAGACCCAGTACTTC
>TRBJ2-3|once|TRBV11-2|TRBD1
CASSSLRDRGTDTQYF
TGTGCCAGCAGCTCGCTCCGGGACAGGGGGACGGATACGCAGTATTTT
>TRBJ1-2|-|TRBV7-8|-
CASRPTAGSGYTF
TGTGCCAGCAGACCTACCGCCGGCTCTGGCTACACCTTC
>TRBJ2-5|few|TRBV5-1|-
CASSLDSETQYF
TGCGCCAGCAGCTTGGACTCAGAGACCCAGTACTTC
>TRBJ2-3|-|TRBV9|-
CASSVDLDTQYF
TGTGCCAGCAGCGTTGACTTAGATACGCAGTATTTT
>TRBJ2-5|once|TRBV15|-
CATSGEEIGTQYF
TGTGCCACCAGTGGAGAGGAGATCGGCACCCAGTACTTC
>TRBJ2-7|-|TRBV27|-
CASSLRVGSYEQYF
TGTGCCAGCAGTTTAAGAGTAGGTAGCTACGAGCAGTACTTC
>TRBJ1-1|-|TRBV6-5|-
CASKLNTNTEAFF
TGTGCCAGCAAATTAAACACAAACACTGAAGCTTTCTTT
>TRBJ2-1|once|TRBV7-2|-
CASSRLGFSSYNEQFF
TGTGCCAGCAGCCGGCTCGGGTTCAGCTCCTACAATGAGCAGTTCTTC